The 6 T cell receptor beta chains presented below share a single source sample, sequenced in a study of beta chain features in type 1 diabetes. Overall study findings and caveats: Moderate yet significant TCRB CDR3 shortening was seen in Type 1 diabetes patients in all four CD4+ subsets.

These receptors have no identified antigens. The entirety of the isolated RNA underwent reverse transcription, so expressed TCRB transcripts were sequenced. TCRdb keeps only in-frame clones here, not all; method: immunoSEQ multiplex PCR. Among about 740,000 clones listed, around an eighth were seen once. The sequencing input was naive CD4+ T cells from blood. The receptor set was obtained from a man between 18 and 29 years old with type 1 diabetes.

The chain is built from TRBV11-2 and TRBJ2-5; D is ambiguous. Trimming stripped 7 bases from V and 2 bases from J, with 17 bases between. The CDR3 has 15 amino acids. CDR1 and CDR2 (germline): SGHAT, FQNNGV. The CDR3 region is CASNLPMGKQETQYF. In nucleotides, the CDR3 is TGTGCCAGCAACCTCCCGATGGGCAAACAAGAGACCCAGTACTTC.

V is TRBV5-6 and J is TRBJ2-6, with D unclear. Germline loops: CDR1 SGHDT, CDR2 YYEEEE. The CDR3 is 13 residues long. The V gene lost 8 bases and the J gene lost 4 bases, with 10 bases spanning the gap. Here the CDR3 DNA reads TGTGCCAGTAGTAGGACCGGGGCCAACGTCCTGACTTTC. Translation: CASSRTGANVLTF.

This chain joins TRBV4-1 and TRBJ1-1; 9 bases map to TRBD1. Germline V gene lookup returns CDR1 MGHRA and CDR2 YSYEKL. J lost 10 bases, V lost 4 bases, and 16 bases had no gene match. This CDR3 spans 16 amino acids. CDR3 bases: TGCGCCAGCAGCCGCCACACGGGACAGGGCCCATGGGGAGCTTTCTTT. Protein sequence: CASSRHTGQGPWGAFF.

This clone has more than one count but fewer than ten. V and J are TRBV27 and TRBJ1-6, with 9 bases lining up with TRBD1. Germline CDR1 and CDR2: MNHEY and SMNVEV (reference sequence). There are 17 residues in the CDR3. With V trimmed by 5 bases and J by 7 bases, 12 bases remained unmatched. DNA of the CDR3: TGTGCCAGCAGTAGGACAGGGGCGACACTGTCAAATTCACCCCTCCACTTT. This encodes CASSRTGATLSNSPLHF.

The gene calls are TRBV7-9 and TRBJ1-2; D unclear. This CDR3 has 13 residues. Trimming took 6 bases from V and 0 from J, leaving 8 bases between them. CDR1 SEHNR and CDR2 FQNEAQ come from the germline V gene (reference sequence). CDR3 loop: CASRSTSNYGYTF. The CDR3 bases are TGTGCCAGCAGGTCGACTTCTAACTATGGCTACACCTTC.

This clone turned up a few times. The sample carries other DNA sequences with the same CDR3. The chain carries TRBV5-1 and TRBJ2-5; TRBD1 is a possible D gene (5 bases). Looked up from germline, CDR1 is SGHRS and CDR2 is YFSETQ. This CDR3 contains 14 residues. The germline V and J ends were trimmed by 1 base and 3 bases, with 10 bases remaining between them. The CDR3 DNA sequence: TGCGCCAGCAGCTTGCAGGGCGGAGAAGAGACCCAGTACTTC. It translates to CASSLQGGEETQYF.